This is a list of T cell receptor beta chains from one sample in a study of T cell responses to AZD1222 COVID-19 vaccine. Libraries were prepared by immunoSEQ multiplex PCR; TCRdb keeps only in-frame clonotypes and omits some of them. The data hold over 100,000 clones, with roughly nine tenths observed a single time. The source was peripheral blood, collected on day 0 of AZD1222 vaccination. The source is an adult in good health. The CDR3 runs from the conserved cysteine through the conserved F or W. D genes are given only for firm matches. Expanded clones get a size class; other rows say once, few or many, or leave the size out.

J gene	D gene	V gene	clone size	CDR3 protein	CDR3 DNA
TRBJ1-5	TRBD1	TRBV5-8	.	CASSSTDRGWNQPQHF	TGTGCCAGCAGCTCTACCGACAGGGGGTGGAATCAGCCCCAGCATTTT
TRBJ1-1	TRBD1	TRBV7-9	.	CASARTGDTEAFF	TGTGCCAGCGCTCGGACAGGTGACACTGAAGCTTTCTTT
TRBJ2-3	.	TRBV5-1	.	CASSRSDLDTQYF	TGCGCCAGCAGCCGCTCGGACCTGGATACGCAGTATTTT
TRBJ1-1	TRBD1	TRBV7-9	.	CASSLGQVNTEAFF	TGTGCCAGCAGCTTGGGACAGGTGAACACTGAAGCTTTCTTT
TRBJ1-2	.	TRBV7-8	.	CASSLLVQAEEDGYTF	TGTGCCAGCAGCTTATTAGTGCAGGCGGAGGAGGATGGCTACACCTTC
TRBJ2-2	.	TRBV5-1	.	CASSFRDLGTGELFF	TGCGCCAGCAGCTTCCGGGATTTGGGGACCGGGGAGCTGTTTTTT
TRBJ2-1	TRBD1	TRBV10-2	.	CASSGTGAYNEQFF	TGCGCCAGCAGTGGGACAGGGGCCTACAATGAGCAGTTCTTC
TRBJ1-4	.	TRBV6-5	.	CASKTGAEGEKLFF	TGTGCCAGCAAAACGGGGGCGGAAGGGGAAAAACTGTTTTTT
TRBJ1-1	.	TRBV6-6	.	CASSIPAAIEAFF	TGTGCCAGCAGCATACCCGCAGCGATAGAAGCTTTCTTT
TRBJ1-2	.	TRBV11-2	.	CASSLDFYGYTF	TGTGCCAGCAGCTTAGACTTCTATGGCTACACCTTC
TRBJ2-3	TRBD2	TRBV7-2	.	CASSPWGGSTDTQYF	TGTGCCAGCAGCCCTTGGGGGGGTTCCACAGATACGCAGTATTTT
TRBJ1-1	.	TRBV30	.	CAWSAGHKNTEAFF	TGTGCCTGGAGTGCCGGACACAAGAACACTGAAGCTTTCTTT
TRBJ1-2	.	TRBV15	.	CATSRELGGNYGYTF	TGTGCCACCAGCAGAGAGCTCGGGGGTAACTATGGCTACACCTTC
TRBJ1-1	.	TRBV3-1/TRBV3-2	once	CASSSYPRVWSTEAFF	TGTGCCAGCAGCTCATACCCCAGGGTGTGGAGCACTGAAGCTTTCTTT
TRBJ1-5	.	TRBV7-9	.	CASSHARRGSQPQHF	TGTGCCAGCAGCCACGCCCGGAGGGGTTCGCAGCCCCAGCATTTT
TRBJ2-5	TRBD2	TRBV27	.	CASSLGGWETQYF	TGTGCCAGCAGCCTGGGGGGGTGGGAGACCCAGTACTTC
TRBJ1-1	TRBD1	TRBV30	once	CAWSLLGWTGGTEAFF	TGTGCCTGGAGCTTACTCGGGTGGACAGGGGGCACTGAAGCTTTCTTT
TRBJ1-2	.	TRBV19	.	CASSATPGAGGYTF	TGTGCCAGTAGTGCAACCCCGGGGGCAGGGGGCTACACCTTC
TRBJ1-1	.	TRBV2	.	CASSEEGDGTEAFF	TGTGCCAGCAGTGAAGAAGGGGACGGCACTGAAGCTTTCTTT
TRBJ1-5	.	TRBV5-1	.	CASSRGGADNSNQPQHF	TGCGCCAGCAGCCGTGGTGGGGCAGACAATAGCAATCAGCCCCAGCATTTT
TRBJ1-2	.	TRBV10-1	once	CASSDSSYGYTF	TGCGCCAGCAGTGACTCATCATATGGCTACACCTTC
TRBJ2-1	.	TRBV9	.	CASSVGGVAGNEQFF	TGTGCCAGCAGCGTGGGAGGTGTAGCCGGAAATGAGCAGTTCTTC
TRBJ1-4	TRBD1	TRBV30	.	CAWTGDRVGEKLFF	TGTGCCTGGACCGGGGACAGGGTTGGTGAAAAACTGTTTTTT
TRBJ2-1	.	TRBV19	.	CASSPGKNAYNEQFF	TGTGCCAGTAGCCCCGGGAAGAACGCCTACAATGAGCAGTTCTTC
TRBJ1-4	.	TRBV3-1/TRBV3-2	.	CASTDGWGSNEKLFF	TGTGCCAGCACCGACGGGTGGGGCTCTAATGAAAAACTGTTTTTT
TRBJ1-2	.	TRBV5-1	.	CASSRAANYGYTF	TGCGCCAGCAGTAGGGCGGCTAACTATGGCTACACCTTC
TRBJ1-5	.	TRBV3-1/TRBV3-2	once	CASTLGYSNQPQHF	TGTGCCAGCACCCTGGGATATAGCAATCAGCCCCAGCATTTT
TRBJ1-5	.	TRBV2	.	CASTLHDQPQHF	TGTGCCAGCACCTTACATGATCAGCCCCAGCATTTT
TRBJ1-1	.	TRBV7-2	.	CASSLVLGREAFF	TGTGCCAGCAGCTTAGTCCTGGGGAGAGAAGCTTTCTTT
TRBJ1-2	TRBD1	TRBV4-1	.	CASSLLGQGNYGYTF	TGCGCCAGCAGCCTATTAGGACAGGGCAACTATGGCTACACCTTC
TRBJ2-7	.	TRBV2	few	CASQDVGDYEQYF	TGTGCCAGCCAGGACGTGGGGGACTACGAGCAGTACTTC
TRBJ1-2	.	TRBV19	.	CASRWDSNYGYTF	TGTGCCAGTAGGTGGGACTCTAACTATGGCTACACCTTC
TRBJ1-1	.	TRBV6-5	.	CASSYAEGSGTEAFF	TGTGCCAGCAGTTACGCGGAGGGTTCTGGCACTGAAGCTTTCTTT
TRBJ1-5	.	TRBV6-6	.	CASSKRQVEVQPQHF	TGTGCCAGCAGTAAACGACAGGTTGAGGTTCAGCCCCAGCATTTT
TRBJ2-7	.	TRBV30	.	CAWSGKGRGIYEQYF	TGTGCCTGGAGTGGGAAGGGTCGGGGGATATACGAGCAGTACTTC
TRBJ1-2	.	TRBV6-2/TRBV6-3	.	CASSFDTYGYTF	TGTGCCAGCAGTTTCGACACCTATGGCTACACCTTC
TRBJ2-1	TRBD2	TRBV9	.	CASGISVGGDEQFF	TGTGCCAGCGGAATCAGCGTCGGGGGGGATGAGCAGTTCTTC
TRBJ1-1	.	TRBV7-6	.	CASSPPREAFF	TGTGCCAGCAGCCCCCCGAGAGAAGCTTTCTTT
TRBJ2-7	.	TRBV6-5	.	CASSYSGREYEQYF	TGTGCCAGCAGTTACTCGGGCAGGGAGTACGAGCAGTACTTC
TRBJ2-5	.	TRBV6-5	.	CASSYLGSVQETQYF	TGTGCCAGCAGTTACCTGGGTAGCGTCCAAGAGACCCAGTACTTC
TRBJ1-6	.	TRBV2	.	CASTATGSSYNSPLHF	TGTGCCAGCACCGCGACTGGGAGCTCCTATAATTCACCCCTCCACTTT
TRBJ2-3	TRBD2	TRBV5-4	once	CASSLVAGGSTDTQYF	TGTGCCAGCAGCTTGGTGGCGGGAGGGTCTACAGATACGCAGTATTTT
TRBJ2-2	TRBD2	TRBV5-4	.	CASTPRAGALTGELFF	TGTGCCAGCACTCCCAGAGCGGGGGCCCTCACCGGGGAGCTGTTTTTT
TRBJ2-5	TRBD2	TRBV5-1	.	CASSFESAGGGETQYF	TGCGCCAGCAGCTTTGAATCAGCGGGAGGAGGAGAGACCCAGTACTTC
TRBJ1-5	.	TRBV30	once	CAWSPRSRGSGQPQHF	TGTGCCTGGAGCCCCAGATCCAGGGGTTCTGGCCAGCCCCAGCATTTT
TRBJ1-2	.	TRBV3-1/TRBV3-2	.	CASSQDGSYGYTF	TGTGCCAGCAGCCAAGATGGATCCTATGGCTACACCTTC
TRBJ1-1	.	TRBV30	.	CAWSIPLTEAFF	TGTGCCTGGAGTATTCCCCTCACTGAAGCTTTCTTT
TRBJ1-2	TRBD1	TRBV14	.	CASSRNRGSYGYTF	TGTGCCAGCAGCCGAAACAGGGGTAGCTATGGCTACACCTTC
TRBJ1-2	TRBD1	TRBV4-3	.	CASSSTGQGNYGYTF	TGCGCCAGCAGCTCCACTGGACAGGGGAACTATGGCTACACCTTC
TRBJ1-1	.	TRBV7-2	.	CASSSGTNTEAFF	TGTGCCAGCAGCTCAGGTACGAACACTGAAGCTTTCTTT
TRBJ1-1	.	TRBV7-2	.	CASSLRGLDTEAFF	TGTGCCAGCAGCTTACGAGGGTTGGACACTGAAGCTTTCTTT
TRBJ1-2	TRBD1	TRBV5-1	.	CASRPLPGQGLNYGYTF	TGCGCCAGCAGGCCTTTACCGGGACAGGGGCTGAACTATGGCTACACCTTC
TRBJ2-2	TRBD2	TRBV4-2	once	CASSQRGLADRTGELFF	TGTGCCAGCAGCCAAAGGGGCCTAGCGGACCGCACCGGGGAGCTGTTTTTT
TRBJ2-1	TRBD2	TRBV12-5	.	CASGLIAGGGYNEQFF	TGTGCTAGTGGTTTGATAGCGGGAGGTGGCTACAATGAGCAGTTCTTC
TRBJ1-1	.	TRBV18	.	CASSTNSGALNTEAFF	TGTGCCAGCTCAACAAACTCGGGGGCACTGAACACTGAAGCTTTCTTT